These 23 T cell receptor beta chains were all obtained from the same sample, sequenced in a study of T cell clonotyping in hematopoietic cell transplantation. This table comes from immunoSEQ multiplex PCR, and its TCRdb copy is limited to in-frame clones, with some not included. Of approximately 42,000 clones in the sample, about 95% were seen once. Sequencing was performed on peripheral blood mononuclear cells. These receptor sequences come from a man aged 25 to 40 in good health. Some clones in this sample may be carry-over from other donors' samples.

This clone was picked up one time. This chain connects TRBV7-2 to TRBJ2-5; possibly TRBD1 for D (5 bases). The CDR3 length is 14 residues. Trimming removed 4 bases from V and 5 bases from J, with 14 bases in between. Germline V CDR1 and CDR2: SGHTA, FQGNSA. The CDR3 DNA reads as TGTGCCAGCAGCTCTCCTTTGGGGCGGGAGACCCAGTACTTC. Amino acid sequence: CASSSPLGRETQYF.

J is TRBJ1-2 and V is TRBV11-3; no clear D. CDR3 size: 16 residues. CDR1 SGHNT and CDR2 YENEEA come from the germline V gene. Trimming removed 0 bases from V and 6 bases from J, with 17 bases in between. The CDR3 is CASSLDLFTVRNGYTF. The CDR3 region has the DNA TGTGCCAGCAGCTTAGATCTGTTTACAGTGAGAAATGGCTACACCTTC.

The gene calls are TRBV4-3 and TRBJ2-5; the D is unclear. This CDR3 is built from 15 residues. CDR1 and CDR2 (germline): LGHNA, YSLEER. V was pared by 0 bases and J by 3 bases, with 11 bases between. CDR3 amino acids: CASSQDFGREETQYF. The CDR3 region has the DNA TGCGCCAGCAGCCAAGATTTTGGTCGGGAAGAGACCCAGTACTTC.

This rearrangement joins TRBV7-9 to TRBJ1-2; D is unclear. The germline V gene has CDR1 SEHNR and CDR2 FQNEAQ (reference sequence). Trimming cost V 1 base and J 7 bases, with 4 bases left between them. This CDR3 contains 11 residues. CDR3 coding DNA: TGTGCCAGCAGCTTAGAAGTTGGCTACACCTTC. Translated, it gives CASSLEVGYTF.

The rearrangement links TRBV19 to TRBJ1-1, with 8 bases identical to TRBD1. The CDR3 covers 16 residues. From germline, CDR1 is LNHDA and CDR2 SQIVND (reference sequence). With 4 bases clipped from V and 1 base from J, the junction kept 8 bases outside the gene matches. CDR3 DNA sequence: TGTGCCAGTAGTAGAACCCCCGGGACAGGGAACACTGAAGCTTTCTTT. Its protein product is CASSRTPGTGNTEAFF.

V is TRBV7-9 and J is TRBJ2-7, with D unclear. V lost 3 bases and J lost 2, with 8 bases in between. CDR1 is SEHNR, CDR2 FQNEAQ, per germline (reference sequence). There are 13 residues in the CDR3. CDR3 amino acids: CASSFPATYEQYF. The CDR3 nucleotides are TGTGCCAGCAGCTTTCCCGCCACCTACGAGCAGTACTTC.

The chain joins TRBV9 to TRBJ1-4, with 10 bases lining up with TRBD1. Looked up from germline, CDR1 is SGDLS and CDR2 is YYNGEE. The trim removed 3 bases at V and 6 bases at J, leaving 5 bases unmatched. The CDR3 totals 15 residues. The CDR3 reads CASSATGGLYEKLFF. CDR3 DNA sequence: TGTGCCAGCAGCGCGACAGGGGGCTTATATGAAAAACTGTTTTTT.

On this clone: This sample also contains other DNA sequences that code for the same CDR3. The J gene is TRBJ1-1, the V gene TRBV5-4, with D possibly TRBD1 on 5 matching bases. This CDR3 has 15 amino acids. Germline CDR1 SGHNT, CDR2 YYREEE (reference sequence). V was cut by 0 bases and J by 0 bases, with 9 bases left in between. The CDR3, as DNA: TGTGCCAGCAGCTTGGCGGGGGGTATGAACACTGAAGCTTTCTTT. This encodes CASSLAGGMNTEAFF.

The gene calls are TRBV30 and TRBJ2-1; D gene uncertain. The CDR3 consists of 12 residues. In germline, CDR1 is GTSNPN, CDR2 SVGIG (reference sequence). The germline V and J ends were trimmed by 2 bases and 7 bases, with 9 bases remaining between them. CDR3: CAWSYGKNEQFF. The CDR3 DNA reads TGTGCCTGGAGTTACGGTAAAAATGAGCAGTTCTTC.

This chain joins TRBV6-5 and TRBJ2-3, with D perhaps being TRBD1 or TRBD2 (5 bases each). Trimming removed 4 bases at V and 2 bases at J, with 10 bases between. Germline-derived CDR1 and CDR2 are MNHEY and SVGAGI. This CDR3 contains 14 residues. The CDR3 is CASSWDGTTDTQYF. The CDR3 DNA sequence: TGTGCCAGCAGTTGGGACGGAACCACAGATACGCAGTATTTT.

V is TRBV4-1 and J is TRBJ2-3; no reliable D call. The germline CDR1 and CDR2 sequences are MGHRA and YSYEKL. CDR3 length: 14 amino acids. The V end was cut by 1 base, the J end by 5 bases, with 10 bases between. This CDR3 is CASSQVKTEDTQYF. CDR3 coding DNA: TGCGCCAGCAGCCAAGTCAAGACTGAAGATACGCAGTATTTT.

The V gene is TRBV6-5, the J gene TRBJ2-3; the D is unclear. Trimming removed 0 bases from V and 2 bases from J, with 9 bases in between. This CDR3 spans 15 amino acids. In germline, CDR1 is MNHEY, CDR2 SVGAGI. The CDR3 DNA is TGTGCCAGCAGTTACTCTGCGAGGCCCACAGATACGCAGTATTTT. This codes for CASSYSARPTDTQYF.

The chain's CDR3 is CASSGLRRSSYNEQFF. CDR3 DNA: TGTGCCAGCAGTGGCCTCCGGAGGAGCTCCTACAATGAGCAGTTCTTC. V gene TRBV6-1 combines with J gene TRBJ2-1, with D tentatively TRBD2 (5 bases). Trimming stripped 4 bases from V and 0 bases from J, with 13 bases between. Germline V gives CDR1 MNHNS, CDR2 SASEGT. CDR3 size: 16 residues.

The rearrangement links TRBV6-1 to TRBJ2-3; a weak D match, TRBD2 (6 bases). With 6 bases removed from V and 0 bases from J, the gap between germline ends came to 10 bases. Per germline, CDR1 MNHNS and CDR2 SASEGT. This CDR3 has 14 residues. This CDR3 is CASSPSGSTDTQYF. The CDR3 DNA is TGTGCCAGCAGCCCAAGCGGGAGCACAGATACGCAGTATTTT.

This chain connects TRBV19 to TRBJ2-4; tentatively, D is TRBD1 or TRBD2 (6 bases each). Germline values: CDR1 LNHDA, CDR2 SQIVND (reference sequence). V was clipped by 5 bases and J by 9 bases, with 26 bases between them. The CDR3 covers 17 residues. The CDR3 DNA follows: TGTGCCAGTAGTTCCCAAGGGGGGAATATCCGTGGGGCCATTCAGTACTTC. Amino acid sequence: CASSSQGGNIRGAIQYF.

The chain links TRBV27 to TRBJ1-3; D gene unclear. The length of the CDR3 is 14 residues. V lost 4 bases and J lost 4, with 11 bases in between. Germline-derived CDR1 and CDR2 are MNHEY and SMNVEV (reference sequence). The DNA of the CDR3 is TGTGCCAGCAGTTCACGGACGGCAGGAAACACCATATATTTT. This gives the protein CASSSRTAGNTIYF.

This chain uses TRBV6-1 with TRBJ1-1; D is unclear. CDR3 size: 15 residues. Germline CDR1 is MNHNS and CDR2 is SASEGT. The germline V and J ends were trimmed by 2 bases and 4 bases, with 14 bases remaining between them. In DNA form, the CDR3 reads TGTGCCAGCAGTGAACGAAGGGTCTCTCCCACTGAAGCTTTCTTT. This translates into CASSERRVSPTEAFF.

This chain links TRBV2 with TRBJ1-6, with 7 bases that match TRBD1. The CDR3 totals 15 residues. The germline V gene encodes CDR1 SNHLY and CDR2 FYNNEI. Germline trimming cut 5 bases from V and 6 bases from J; bases unmatched to any gene: 7. CDR3 sequence: CASSLQGMSNSPLHF. CDR3 nucleotides: TGTGCCAGCAGTTTACAGGGGATGAGTAATTCACCCCTCCACTTT.

Here the CDR3 DNA reads TGTGCCAGCAGCTTAGCCGATTTCACTCAGCCCCAGCATTTT. This codes for CASSLADFTQPQHF. J is TRBJ1-5 and V is TRBV7-9, with D hard to call. The germline CDR1 and CDR2 sequences are SEHNR and FQNEAQ (reference sequence). V lost 0 bases, J lost 6 bases, and 9 bases lay in between. This CDR3 is 14 amino acids long.

This chain uses TRBV5-8 with TRBJ1-5; D is uncertain. Trimming removed 0 bases from V and 2 bases from J, with 9 bases in between. This CDR3 spans 15 amino acids. Germline CDR1 and CDR2: SGHTS and YDEGEE. The CDR3 sequence: CASSLVGLGNQPQHF. The CDR3 region has the DNA TGTGCCAGCAGCTTGGTGGGGTTAGGCAATCAGCCCCAGCATTTT.

CDR3 loop: CSAKRGREQYF. The CDR3 bases are TGCAGTGCTAAGAGGGGGCGCGAGCAGTACTTC. The chain links TRBV20-1 to TRBJ2-7, with 7 bases lining up with TRBD1. The ends lost 4 bases at V and 6 bases at J; junction bases unmatched: 3. The CDR3 loop spans 11 amino acids. From germline, CDR1 is DFQATT and CDR2 SNEGSKA (reference sequence).

On this clone: Mismatch with germline at one junction end may stem from a read error. The chain has TRBV11-2 and TRBJ2-2; D might be TRBD1 (6 bases). CDR3 size: 14 residues. CDR1 SGHAT and CDR2 FQNNGV come from the germline V gene. The CDR3 here is CASRLGQTTGELFF. The CDR3 coding sequence is TGTGCCAGCAGATTAGGACAGACCACCGGGGAGCTGTTTTTT.

This chain joins TRBV13 and TRBJ2-7, with D possibly matching TRBD2 (6 bases). V was trimmed by 6 bases and J by 3 bases, leaving 21 bases between them. There are 16 residues in the CDR3. Germline V CDR1 and CDR2: PRHDT, FYEKMQ (reference sequence). CDR3 coding DNA: TGTGCCAGCAGTTCCGGAGGAAACCGGGGGAACTACGAGCAGTACTTC. Amino acids: CASSSGGNRGNYEQYF.